These T cell receptor beta chains were read from a single sample in a study of T cells in Graves' hyperthyroidism and ophthalmopathy. A single record per CDR3 protein comes from TCRdb applying MiXCR to the multiplex PCR reads. Among fewer than 400,000 distinct CDR3 sequences listed, roughly 17% were seen once. Sample: blood. These receptors all come from a man aged 30 to 45 with Graves' hyperthyroidism. The CDR3 runs from the conserved cysteine through the conserved F or W. A D gene is named only where the DNA matches it firmly.

d_gene | j_gene | v_gene | CDR3aa
NA | TRBJ2-7 | TRBV7-9 | CASSFRTENYEQYF
NA | TRBJ2-5 | TRBV24-1 | CATSDLTKTQYF
TRBD2 | TRBJ2-1 | TRBV5-1 | CASSSQGLAGGNEQFF
NA | TRBJ1-4 | TRBV28 | CASSLRAFEKLFF
TRBD1 | TRBJ1-6 | TRBV29-1 | CSVRGGQVGSPLHF
TRBD2 | TRBJ2-1 | TRBV11-2 | CASSQLAGRYNEQFF
TRBD2 | TRBJ2-1 | TRBV20-1 | CSARGAGLIIEQFF
NA | TRBJ2-7 | TRBV13 | CASSMGTAAWEQYF
NA | TRBJ2-7 | TRBV12-3/TRBV12-4 | CASSLIIRLHLTYEQYF
NA | TRBJ2-1 | TRBV7-2 | CASSRAIAGADNEQFF
NA | TRBJ2-3 | TRBV27 | CASSPWVPVGTDTQYF
NA | TRBJ1-1 | TRBV12-3/TRBV12-4 | CASREQGPYEAFF
TRBD2 | TRBJ2-1 | TRBV11-2 | CASSLMASGFNEQFF